This T cell receptor beta chain originates from a study of T cell responses to AZD1222 COVID-19 vaccine. Remarks on this clone: Its antigen is not identified.

This CDR3 has 14 amino acids. The germline V gene encodes CDR1 SGHTS and CDR2 YDEGEE. Trimming pared 0 bases from V and 9 bases from J, leaving 15 bases between. Sequencing was performed with immunoSEQ multiplex PCR; in TCRdb, only in-frame clones are kept and a portion is missing. The repertoire holds approximately 99,000 clones, 87% seen once, with about 2.9% in the top ten. Overall study findings and caveats: Only a handful of AZD1222 recipients were seropositive at baseline. Nearly half of the spike-specific TCRs reportedly recognize variant regions that carry no mutations. No repertoire was sampled before or during the peak T cell response, only after it.

The chain carries TRBV5-8 and TRBJ1-2; TRBD1 is a possible D gene (5 bases). The input for sequencing was peripheral blood, taken on day 0 of AZD1222 vaccination. This sequence originates from an adult in good health. CDR3 residues: CASSLGRAAISYTF. The CDR3 DNA reads TGTGCCAGCAGCTTGGGCAGGGCTGCTATAAGCTACACCTTC.